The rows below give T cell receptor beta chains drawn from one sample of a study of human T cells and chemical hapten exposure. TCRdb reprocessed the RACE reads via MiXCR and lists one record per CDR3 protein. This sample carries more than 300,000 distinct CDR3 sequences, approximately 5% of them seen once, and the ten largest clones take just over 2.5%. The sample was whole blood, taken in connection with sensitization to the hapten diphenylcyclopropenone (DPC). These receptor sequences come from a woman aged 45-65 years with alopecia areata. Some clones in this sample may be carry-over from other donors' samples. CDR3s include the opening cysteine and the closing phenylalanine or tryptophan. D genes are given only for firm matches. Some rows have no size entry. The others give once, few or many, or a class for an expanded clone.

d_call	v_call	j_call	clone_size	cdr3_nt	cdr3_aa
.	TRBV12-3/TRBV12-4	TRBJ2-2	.	TGTGCCAGCAGTTTCGACGGGGAGCTGTTTTTT	CASSFDGELFF
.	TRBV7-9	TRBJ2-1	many	TGTGCCAGCATCCACGCAGGGCAGCATAGTAATGAGCAGTTCTTC	CASIHAGQHSNEQFF
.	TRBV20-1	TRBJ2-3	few	TGCAGTGCTGAAGGGGGGACTACGGTCACAGATACGCAGTATTTT	CSAEGGTTVTDTQYF
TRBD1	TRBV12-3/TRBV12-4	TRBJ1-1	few	TGTGCCAGCAGTTTAGCCGCGACAGGGGGCACTGAAGCTTTCTTT	CASSLAATGGTEAFF
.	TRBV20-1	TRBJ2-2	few	TGCAGTGCTAGAGATAAGGGGGTAGACGGGGAGCTGTTTTTT	CSARDKGVDGELFF
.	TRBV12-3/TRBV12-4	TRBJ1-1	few	TGTGCCAGCAGGCGAAGGGAGCCGGGCACTGAAGCTTTCTTT	CASRRREPGTEAFF
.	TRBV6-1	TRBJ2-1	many	TGTGCCAGCAGTGAAGCCAACAGTGGGCATGAGCAGTTCTTC	CASSEANSGHEQFF
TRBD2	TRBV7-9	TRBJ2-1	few	TGTGCCAGCAGCGCGACTAGCGGGAGGGCCGGGGAGCAGTTCTTC	CASSATSGRAGEQFF
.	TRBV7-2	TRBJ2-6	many	TGTGCCAGCAGCTTAGTCAGGAGAGGGGCCAACGTCCTGACTTTC	CASSLVRRGANVLTF
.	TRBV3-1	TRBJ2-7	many	TGTGCCAGCAGCCAAAGGGGGGACTTGCGGGAGCAGTACTTC	CASSQRGDLREQYF
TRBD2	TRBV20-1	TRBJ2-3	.	TGCAGTGCTCCTTTAGCGGGAGTTACAGATACGCAGTATTTT	CSAPLAGVTDTQYF
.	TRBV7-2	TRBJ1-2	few	TGTGCCAGCAGCTTAAAAGGGAGCGAAGGCTACACCTTC	CASSLKGSEGYTF
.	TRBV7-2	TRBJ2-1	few	TGTGCCAGCAGCCTTATAAGAATGAGTGGGGCCTACAATGAGCAGTTCTTC	CASSLIRMSGAYNEQFF
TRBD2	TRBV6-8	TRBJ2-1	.	TGTGCCACCTTAGCCTGCGGGACTAGTTACTATGAGCAGTTCTTC	CATLACGTSYYEQFF
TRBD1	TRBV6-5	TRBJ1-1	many	TGTGCCAGCAGTCTTTCAGGGGGGCTAGGGACTGAAGCTTTCTTT	CASSLSGGLGTEAFF
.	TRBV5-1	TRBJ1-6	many	TGCGCCAGCAGCTTGGACGGGGGCGAATCACCCCTCCACTTT	CASSLDGGESPLHF
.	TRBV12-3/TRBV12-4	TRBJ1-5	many	TGTGCCAGCAGGTCCGCGGGGAATCAGCCCCAGCATTTT	CASRSAGNQPQHF
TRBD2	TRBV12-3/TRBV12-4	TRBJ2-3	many	TGTGCCAGCAGCCCTAGCGGGGGCACAGATACGCAGTATTTT	CASSPSGGTDTQYF
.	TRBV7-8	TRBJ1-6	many	TGTGCCAGCAGCTTAGGGGGGATAGGATCACCCCTCCACTTT	CASSLGGIGSPLHF
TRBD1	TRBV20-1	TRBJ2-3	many	TGCAGTGCTAGGTTGGACAGGGGCACAGATACGCAGTATTTT	CSARLDRGTDTQYF
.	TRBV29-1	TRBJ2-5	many	TGCAGCGTTTTGGTCTTGGGAGGAGAGACCCAGTACTTC	CSVLVLGGETQYF
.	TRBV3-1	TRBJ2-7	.	TGTGCCAGCAGCCAAGGGGAGGCAGCCTCCTCCTACGAGCAGTACTTC	CASSQGEAASSYEQYF
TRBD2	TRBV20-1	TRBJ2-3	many	TGCAGTGCTAGGTCACTAGCGGGGGGGGAAGCAGATACGCAGTATTTT	CSARSLAGGEADTQYF
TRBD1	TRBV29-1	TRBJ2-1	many	TGCAGCGTTGGGGACAGGGGAGAGGATGAGCAGTTCTTC	CSVGDRGEDEQFF
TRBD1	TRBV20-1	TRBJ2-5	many	TGCAGTGCTAAGATGGGACAGCAAGAGACCCAGTACTTC	CSAKMGQQETQYF
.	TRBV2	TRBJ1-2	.	TGTGCCAGCAGGGAGGAACAGACTATGAGCTACACCTTC	CASREEQTMSYTF
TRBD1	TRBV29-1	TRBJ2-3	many	TGCAGCGCCGGACAGGGGGCAAGGGGTACGCAGTATTTT	CSAGQGARGTQYF
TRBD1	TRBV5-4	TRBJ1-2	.	TGTGCCAGCAGGCGACCGGGACAGGGGGCAGGATATGGCTACACCTTC	CASRRPGQGAGYGYTF
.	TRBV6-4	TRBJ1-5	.	TGTGCCAGCCTGAACCTGGGGGGACTGCAAAGCGGATTCGGTCAGCCCCAGCATTTT	CASLNLGGLQSGFGQPQHF
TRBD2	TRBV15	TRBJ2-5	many	TGTGCCACCAGGGGGACTAGCGGGAGGGAGACCCAGTACTTC	CATRGTSGRETQYF
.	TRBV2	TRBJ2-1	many	TGTGCCAGCAGTGATAGTTCGAGGGTAGATGAGCAGTTCTTC	CASSDSSRVDEQFF
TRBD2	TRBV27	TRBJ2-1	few	TGTGCCAGCAATACCCAAGCGGGGGAGCAGTTCTTC	CASNTQAGEQFF
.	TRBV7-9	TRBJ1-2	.	TGTGCCAGCAGTGCTGCACGAGGGGGAGCTAACTATGGCTACACCTTC	CASSAARGGANYGYTF
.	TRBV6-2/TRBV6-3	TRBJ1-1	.	TGTGCCATTCTTCGAAGGGGCTCACCGAACACTGAAGCTTTCTTT	CAILRRGSPNTEAFF
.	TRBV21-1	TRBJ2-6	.	TGTGCCAGCAGCAGGGGCGGCCTCTCTGGGGCCAACGTCCTGACTTTC	CASSRGGLSGANVLTF
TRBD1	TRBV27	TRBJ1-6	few	TGTGCCAGCAGTCCAGACAGGGTTACTTCACCCCTCCACTTT	CASSPDRVTSPLHF
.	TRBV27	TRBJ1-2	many	TGTGCCAGCTCCTCCCCAGGCGGGAGGGATGGCTACACCTTC	CASSSPGGRDGYTF
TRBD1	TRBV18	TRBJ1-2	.	TGTGCCAGCTCAACGGGACAGAACTATGGCTACACCTTC	CASSTGQNYGYTF
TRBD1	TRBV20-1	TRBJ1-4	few	TGCAGTGCTATTGGACAGGGAGGGGAAAAACTGTTTTTT	CSAIGQGGEKLFF
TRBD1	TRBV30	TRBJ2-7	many	TGTGCCTGGAGCCCAGGAAGGACAGGGAGCTCCTACGAGCAGTACTTC	CAWSPGRTGSSYEQYF
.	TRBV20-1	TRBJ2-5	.	TGCAGTGCTTCTAGGACAGTGCAAGAGACCCAGTACTTC	CSASRTVQETQYF
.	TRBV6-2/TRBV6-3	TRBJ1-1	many	TGTGCCAGCAGCCCCCGCCAGGGACTAAACACTGAAGCTTTCTTT	CASSPRQGLNTEAFF